Reported below is one T cell receptor beta chain. Using immunoSEQ multiplex PCR, the repertoire was profiled, and TCRdb retains in-frame clones only, with some absent. The sample carries 75,000 to 100,000 clones, more than 70% recorded once. Germline CDR1 reads SGHNT; CDR2 reads YYREEE (reference sequence). Trimming removed 1 base from V and 4 bases from J, with 14 bases in between. This CDR3 has 15 residues. This entry is derived from a study of blood T cell repertoires in COVID-19. Sequencing input: peripheral blood. This receptor was identified in a human donor in a cohort sampled during active COVID-19. The chain recombines TRBV5-4 with TRBJ1-2; no firm D call. The chain's CDR3 is CASSLSTPASYGYTF. CDR3 coding DNA: TGTGCCAGCAGCTTGAGCACGCCAGCGAGCTATGGCTACACCTTC.